A single sample is the source of the 22 T cell receptor beta chains below, sequenced in a study of T cell changes during pregnancy in multiple sclerosis. This table comes from immunoSEQ multiplex PCR, and its TCRdb copy is limited to in-frame clones, with some not included. Of 38,000 or so clones listed, roughly 89% are singletons. The specimen was CD4+ T cells from peripheral blood mononuclear cells, collected in the second trimester of pregnancy. The source is a female donor with multiple sclerosis, enrolled in a pregnancy study.

This sequence joins TRBV7-2 and TRBJ2-3, with a possible D match to TRBD1 (7 bases). CDR1 and CDR2 from the germline V gene are SGHTA and FQGNSA. V gave up 4 bases and J gave up 3 bases, with 23 bases separating them. The CDR3 length is 18 residues. CDR3 loop: CASSSNSGGIVVTDTQYF. CDR3 nucleotides: TGTGCCAGCAGCTCCAATTCAGGGGGGATTGTCGTAACAGATACGCAGTATTTT.

V usage is TRBV28 and J usage is TRBJ2-4; 7 nucleotides agree with TRBD2. The V gene's germline CDR1 is MDHEN and CDR2 SYDVKM. This CDR3 comprises 15 residues. J gave up 7 bases and V 6 bases, and 12 bases lay outside the gene matches. CDR3 bases: TGTGCCAGCAGCCCTCCCCTAGCGCGGGGGAACATTCAGTACTTC. This translates into CASSPPLARGNIQYF.

About this clone itself: One end of the junction varies from germline; a read error may be responsible. J is TRBJ2-7 and V is TRBV2, with a tentative D call TRBD2 (5 bases). Looked up from germline, CDR1 is SNHLY and CDR2 is FYNNEI. The CDR3 length is 13 residues. The CDR3 sequence is CVSSENPPGEQYF. DNA for the CDR3: TGTGTCAGCAGTGAAAACCCGCCGGGGGAGCAGTACTTC.

This chain uses TRBV15 with TRBJ2-1, with TRBD2 matching 9 bases. The CDR3 covers 14 residues. Trimming took 3 bases from V and 8 from J; bases not matched to a gene: 5. CDR1 is LNHNV, CDR2 YYDKDF, per germline (reference sequence). CDR3 region: CATSREAGGYEQFF. CDR3 in DNA: TGTGCCACCAGCAGGGAAGCGGGAGGTTATGAGCAGTTCTTC.

V and J are TRBV19 and TRBJ1-5, with D perhaps matching TRBD1 (5 bases). V was trimmed by 3 bases and J by 0 bases, leaving 21 bases between them. Looked up from germline, CDR1 is LNHDA and CDR2 is SQIVND (reference sequence). This CDR3 is built from 19 residues. The CDR3 is CASSMGRGRKGYSNQPQHF. CDR3 DNA sequence: TGTGCCAGTAGTATGGGTCGAGGCAGAAAGGGGTATAGCAATCAGCCCCAGCATTTT. Full variable domain (rest looked up from reference TRBV19 and TRBJ1-5): DGGITQSPKYLFRKEGQNVTLSCEQNLNHDAMYWYRQDPGQGLRLIYYSQIVNDFQKGDIAEGYSVSREKKESFPLTVTSAQKNPTAFYLCASSMGRGRKGYSNQPQHFGDGTRLSIL.

The J gene is TRBJ1-2, the V gene TRBV4-2; tentative D call: TRBD1 (6 bases). The germline V gene has CDR1 LGHNA and CDR2 YNFKEQ. The CDR3 has 14 amino acids. Trimming removed 0 bases at V and 7 bases at J, with 12 bases between. The CDR3 region is CASSQEGGLGGYTF. The CDR3 coding sequence is TGTGCCAGCAGCCAAGAAGGGGGTTTAGGTGGCTACACCTTC.

The gene calls are TRBV14 and TRBJ2-3; 14 bases are a match to TRBD2. This CDR3 spans 17 amino acids. The trim removed 5 bases at V and 9 bases at J, leaving 13 bases unmatched. Germline lookup yields CDR1 SGHDN and CDR2 FVKESK. The chain's CDR3 is CASSYSGTSGSFRTQYF. The CDR3 nucleotides read TGTGCCAGCAGCTACAGCGGGACTAGCGGGAGCTTTAGGACGCAGTATTTT.

The chain uses TRBV5-8 and TRBJ2-1, with 13 bases identical to TRBD2. The CDR3 length is 16 residues. V shed 5 bases, J shed 6 bases, and the junction held 8 bases outside the gene matches. Germline CDR1 SGHTS, CDR2 YDEGEE. For the CDR3, the DNA is TGTGCCAGCAGAACCACCGGACTAGCGGGAGTCAATGAGCAGTTCTTC. As protein: CASRTTGLAGVNEQFF.

This clone was picked up one time. Written as DNA, the CDR3 is TGTGCCAGCAGCGTTGGTGTCGCGGGGGCGGGTGAAAAACTGTTTTTT. Protein: CASSVGVAGAGEKLFF. The rearrangement joins TRBV9 to TRBJ1-4; a possible D gene is TRBD1 (6 bases). The ends were cut back, 2 bases at V and 7 bases at J, with 18 bases in the middle. There are 16 residues in the CDR3. Germline CDR1 and CDR2: SGDLS and YYNGEE.

This chain links TRBV7-9 with TRBJ2-3; TRBD2 matches at 12 bases. From germline, CDR1 is SEHNR and CDR2 FQNEAQ (reference sequence). Germline trimming cut 5 bases from V and 1 base from J; bases unmatched to any gene: 10. The CDR3 covers 18 residues. The CDR3: CASSRRPPSGRGTDTQYF. The CDR3 nucleotides read TGTGCCAGCAGCCGGCGACCCCCTAGCGGGAGGGGCACAGATACGCAGTATTTT. Filled out from reference TRBV7-9 and TRBJ2-3, the complete variable domain reads DTGVSQNPRHKITKRGQNVTFRCDPISEHNRLYWYRQTLGQGPEFLTYFQNEAQLEKSRLLSDRFSAERPKGSFSTLEIQRTEQGDSAMYLCASSRRPPSGRGTDTQYFGPGTRLTVL.

This chain connects TRBV4-3 to TRBJ2-7; D possibly corresponds to TRBD1 (5 bases). V lost 1 base and J 3 bases, leaving 16 bases between the germline ends. CDR1 LGHNA and CDR2 YSLEER come from the germline V gene. This CDR3 spans 16 amino acids. The CDR3 sequence: CASSQAQGSAFYEQYF. In DNA form, the CDR3 reads TGCGCCAGCAGCCAAGCGCAGGGATCTGCTTTCTACGAGCAGTACTTC.

This sequence joins TRBV7-9 and TRBJ1-2; D gene unclear. The CDR3 covers 13 residues. Per the germline V gene, CDR1 is SEHNR and CDR2 is FQNEAQ (reference sequence). V lost 5 bases and J 4 bases, leaving 11 bases between the germline ends. The CDR3 nucleotides read TGTGCCAGCAGCCCAACTCCTGGCTATGGCTACACCTTC. Translation gives CASSPTPGYGYTF.

V gene TRBV5-1 combines with J gene TRBJ1-2; D uncertain. This CDR3 has 15 residues. V was trimmed by 4 bases and J by 0 bases, leaving 13 bases between them. Germline loops: CDR1 SGHRS, CDR2 YFSETQ. For the CDR3, the DNA is TGCGCCAGCAGCCTGGAAGGAGTCCCTAACTATGGCTACACCTTC. It yields the protein CASSLEGVPNYGYTF. The variable domain in full, with the rest retrieved from reference TRBV5-1 and TRBJ1-2, is KAGVTQTPRYLIKTRGQQVTLSCSPISGHRSVSWYQQTPGQGLQFLFEYFSETQRNKGNFPGRFSGRQFSNSRSEMNVSTLELGDSALYLCASSLEGVPNYGYTFGSGTRLTVV.

This clone was seen a single time. The chain recombines TRBV7-3 with TRBJ2-3, with a weak D call TRBD2 (5 bases). The length of the CDR3 is 18 residues. The V gene lost 0 bases and the J gene lost 0 bases, with 16 bases spanning the gap. Germline V gives CDR1 SGHTA, CDR2 FQGTGA. The CDR3 reads CASSLTSSGSGSTDTQYF. Written as DNA, the CDR3 is TGTGCCAGCAGCTTAACGTCGTCAGGAAGCGGTAGCACAGATACGCAGTATTTT.

The V gene is TRBV9, the J gene TRBJ1-4; maybe TRBD1 (6 bases). Germline V gene data show CDR1 as SGDLS and CDR2 as YYNGEE. Deletions cut 3 bases from V and 8 bases from J, with 14 bases between. This CDR3 has 14 amino acids. DNA for the CDR3: TGTGCCAGCAGCGCACAGGGCAGAAGGGAAAAACTGTTTTTT. Protein product: CASSAQGRREKLFF.

In its sample, this clone was seen a few times. The chain links TRBV30 to TRBJ1-5, with D uncertain. Germline CDR1 reads GTSNPN; CDR2 reads SVGIG (reference sequence). CDR3 length: 12 residues. V lost 2 bases and J lost 7, with 9 bases in between. The CDR3 reads CAWSTGWQPQHF. CDR3 nucleotide sequence: TGTGCCTGGAGTACGGGGTGGCAGCCCCAGCATTTT. The variable domain in full, with the rest retrieved from reference TRBV30 and TRBJ1-5, is SQTIHQWPATLVQPVGSPLSLECTVEGTSNPNLYWYRQAAGRGLQLLFYSVGIGQISSEVPQNLSASRPQDRQFILSSKKLLLSDSGFYLCAWSTGWQPQHFGDGTRLSIL.

The chain uses TRBV9 and TRBJ2-1; 8 bases are a match to TRBD2. The CDR3 totals 14 residues. V was clipped by 0 bases and J by 5 bases; unmatched bases: 1. Germline CDR1 reads SGDLS; CDR2 reads YYNGEE. The CDR3 DNA reads as TGTGCCAGCAGCGTAGAACTAGCGGACAATGAGCAGTTCTTC. Its translation is CASSVELADNEQFF.

The V and J genes are TRBV5-1 and TRBJ2-7; 12 nucleotides match TRBD2. Germline V CDR1 and CDR2: SGHRS, YFSETQ. The CDR3 sequence is 16 residues long. J gave up 5 bases and V 6 bases, and 12 bases lay outside the gene matches. The CDR3 DNA reads TGCGCCAGCAAGAGTAGGACTAGCGGGATGGTAGACGAGCAGTACTTC. Amino acids: CASKSRTSGMVDEQYF.

The genes are TRBV18 and TRBJ2-7, with D possibly being TRBD2 (6 bases). The germline V gene encodes CDR1 KGHSH and CDR2 LQKENI. The CDR3 totals 16 residues. With 1 base removed from V and 0 bases from J, the gap between germline ends came to 13 bases. CDR3 loop: CASSPRGETGSYEQYF. The CDR3 DNA is TGTGCCAGCTCACCACGGGGGGAAACTGGCTCCTACGAGCAGTACTTC. The full variable domain, its missing parts supplied by reference TRBV18 and TRBJ2-7, is NAGVMQNPRHLVRRRGQEARLRCSPMKGHSHVYWYRQLPEEGLKFMVYLQKENIIDESGMPKERFSAEFPKEGPSILRIQQVVRGDSAAYFCASSPRGETGSYEQYFGPGTRLTVT.

This clone has more than one count but fewer than ten. The chain has TRBV2 and TRBJ1-2; the D gene is possibly TRBD1 (6 bases). This CDR3 comprises 14 residues. Trimming left V 6 bases short and J 6 bases short, with 17 bases between. CDR1 SNHLY and CDR2 FYNNEI come from the germline V gene. The CDR3 here is CASSTRTAVHGYTF. The CDR3 DNA reads TGTGCCAGCAGCACAAGGACAGCCGTCCATGGCTACACCTTC.

This chain uses TRBV6-5 with TRBJ2-7; D possibly corresponds to TRBD2 (6 bases). Germline V gives CDR1 MNHEY, CDR2 SVGAGI. This CDR3 is built from 13 residues. The germline V and J ends were trimmed by 6 bases and 7 bases, with 16 bases remaining between them. Written as DNA, the CDR3 is TGTGCCAGCAGCCTCCGGGAGTCGTCGGAGCAGTACTTC. The encoded protein is CASSLRESSEQYF.

The chain carries TRBV19 and TRBJ1-5; D gene unclear. Trimming took 6 bases from V and 0 from J, leaving 15 bases between them. Germline V gene lookup returns CDR1 LNHDA and CDR2 SQIVND (reference sequence). This CDR3 is built from 16 residues. Here the CDR3 reads CASSGKSTDSNQPQHF. The CDR3 bases are TGTGCCAGTAGCGGTAAATCAACAGATAGCAATCAGCCCCAGCATTTT.